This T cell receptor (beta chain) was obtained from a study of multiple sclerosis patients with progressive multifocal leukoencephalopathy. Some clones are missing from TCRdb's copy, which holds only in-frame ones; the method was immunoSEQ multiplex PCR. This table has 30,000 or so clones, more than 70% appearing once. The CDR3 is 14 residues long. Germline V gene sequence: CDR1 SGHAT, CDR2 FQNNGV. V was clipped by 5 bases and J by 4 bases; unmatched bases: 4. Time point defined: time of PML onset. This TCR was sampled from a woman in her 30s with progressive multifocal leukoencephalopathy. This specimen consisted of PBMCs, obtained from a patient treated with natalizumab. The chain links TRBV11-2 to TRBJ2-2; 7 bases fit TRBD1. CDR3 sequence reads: CASSLTGVTGELFF. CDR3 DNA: TGTGCCAGCAGCCTTACAGGGGTCACCGGGGAGCTGTTTTTT.